This T cell receptor (beta chain) was sequenced during a study of blood T cell repertoires in COVID-19. The CDR3 is 16 amino acids. Germline V lookup: CDR1 SGHRS, CDR2 YFSETQ. In its sample, this clone was seen once. One end of the junction does not line up with germline, which may come from a read error. Data came from immunoSEQ multiplex PCR; TCRdb stores just in-frame clones and leaves some out. This sample has around 620,000 clones, with approximately 90% found just once. This TCR derives from a woman in her late teens or twenties with acute or convalescent COVID-19. The chain has TRBV5-1 and TRBJ1-2; weak D call: TRBD1 (6 bases). The specimen sequenced was peripheral blood. The CDR3 DNA follows: TGCGCCAGCAGATTGGACAGCGGTATACCAAACTATGGCTACACCTTC. Its translation: CASRLDSGIPNYGYTF.